This T cell receptor beta chain was profiled in a study of tumor-infiltrating lymphocytes in primary liver carcinoma. It was from roughly 20-30 mg of unsorted bulk tissue that RNA and DNA were co-extracted. Every tumor sample analyzed contained over 80% viable tumor cells. Total RNA (around 500 ng) served as template for TCR beta cDNA synthesis primed by a constant-region primer. Libraries covering TCR beta were generated through three nested multiplex PCR rounds (using a slightly modified ARM-PCR). MiXCR was run by TCRdb on the multiplex PCR reads, yielding one entry per CDR3 protein. The sample lists under 200,000 distinct CDR3 sequences; around four fifths were seen once. In its sample, this clonotype was seen many times. This TCR derives from a man aged 35 to 55 with primary liver carcinoma and hepatitis B virus infection. Sequences were obtained from tumor tissue from primary liver carcinoma.

The CDR3 region has the DNA TGCGCCAGCAGCTTGGCCGTCGGACGCTCCTACGAGCAGTACTTC. It codes for CASSLAVGRSYEQYF. The chain links TRBV5-1 to TRBJ2-7; no clear D gene. Trimming took off 0 bases at V and 0 bases at J, with 10 bases between the two ends. This CDR3 has 15 residues. Per germline, CDR1 SGHRS and CDR2 YFSETQ. Filled out from reference TRBV5-1 and TRBJ2-7, the complete variable domain reads KAGVTQTPRYLIKTRGQQVTLSCSPISGHRSVSWYQQTPGQGLQFLFEYFSETQRNKGNFPGRFSGRQFSNSRSEMNVSTLELGDSALYLCASSLAVGRSYEQYFGPGTRLTVT.